This T cell receptor (beta chain) was sequenced for a study of cytomegalovirus exposure and HLA in healthy donors. Germline values: CDR1 SGHRS, CDR2 YFSETQ. J lost 8 bases, V lost 4 bases, and 6 bases had no gene match. There are 14 residues in the CDR3. As for this clone: The antigen is undetermined.

Study-level findings and limits: In an earlier analysis, most TCR beta V segments were productive about 87% or about 30% of the time. The listing of 150 to 200 TCR beta chains classed them as cytomegalovirus-associated.

The study ran its PCR with 60 Vbeta and 13 Jbeta primers. Some clones are missing from TCRdb's copy, which holds only in-frame ones; the method was immunoSEQ multiplex PCR. This table holds roughly 160,000 clones, approximately 80% found once. The source is a woman younger than 45 in good health and CMV-seronegative. Sequencing input: PBMCs. The rearrangement joins TRBV5-1 to TRBJ1-4, with 9 nucleotides matching TRBD1. The CDR3 nucleotides are TGCGCCAGCAGCGAGGGACAGGGTTACGAAAAACTGTTTTTT. As protein: CASSEGQGYEKLFF.